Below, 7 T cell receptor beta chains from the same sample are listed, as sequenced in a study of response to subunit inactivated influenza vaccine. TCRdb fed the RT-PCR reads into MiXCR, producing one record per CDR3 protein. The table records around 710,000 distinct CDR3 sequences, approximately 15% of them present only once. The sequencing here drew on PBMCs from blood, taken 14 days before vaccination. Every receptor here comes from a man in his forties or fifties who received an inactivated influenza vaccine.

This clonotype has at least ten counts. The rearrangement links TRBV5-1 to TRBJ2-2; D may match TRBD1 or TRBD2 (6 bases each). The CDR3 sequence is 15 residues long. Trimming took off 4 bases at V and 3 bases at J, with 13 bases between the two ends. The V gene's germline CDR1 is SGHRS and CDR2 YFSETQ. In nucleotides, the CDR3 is TGCGCCAGCAGCCTCGATAGGGGGGACACCGGGGAGCTGTTTTTT. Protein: CASSLDRGDTGELFF.

Here the CDR3 DNA reads TGTGCCAGCAGCGGAGCAGGGGGCTCGGGGAATTCACCCCTCCACTTT. Amino acid sequence: CASSGAGGSGNSPLHF. The J gene is TRBJ1-6, the V gene TRBV9; 8 nucleotides agree with TRBD1. Germline V gene lookup returns CDR1 SGDLS and CDR2 YYNGEE. The CDR3 has 16 amino acids. V shed 3 bases and J 7 bases; nucleotides not matched to a gene: 9.

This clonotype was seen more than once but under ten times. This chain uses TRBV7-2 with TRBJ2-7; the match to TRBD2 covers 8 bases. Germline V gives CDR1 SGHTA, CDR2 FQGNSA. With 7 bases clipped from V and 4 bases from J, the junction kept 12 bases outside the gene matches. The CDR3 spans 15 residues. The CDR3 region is CASTHPAGLAYEQYF. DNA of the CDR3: TGTGCCAGCACCCACCCTGCTGGACTAGCTTACGAGCAGTACTTC.

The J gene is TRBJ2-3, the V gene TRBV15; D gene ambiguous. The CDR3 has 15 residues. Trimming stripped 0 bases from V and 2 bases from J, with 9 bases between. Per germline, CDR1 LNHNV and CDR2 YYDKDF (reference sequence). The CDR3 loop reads CATSRDPTDTDTQYF. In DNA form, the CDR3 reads TGTGCCACCAGCAGAGATCCTACAGACACAGATACGCAGTATTTT.

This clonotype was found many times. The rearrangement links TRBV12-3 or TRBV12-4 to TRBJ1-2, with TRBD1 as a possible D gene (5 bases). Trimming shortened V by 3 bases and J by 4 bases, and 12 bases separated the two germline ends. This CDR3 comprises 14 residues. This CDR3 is CASSFPYDSYGYTF. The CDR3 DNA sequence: TGTGCCAGCAGTTTCCCTTACGACAGCTATGGCTACACCTTC.

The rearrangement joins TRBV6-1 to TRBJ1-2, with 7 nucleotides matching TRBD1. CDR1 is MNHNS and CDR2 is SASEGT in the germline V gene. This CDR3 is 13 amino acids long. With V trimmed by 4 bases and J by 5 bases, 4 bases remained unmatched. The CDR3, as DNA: TGTGCCAGCAGTGGGGGACAGAGATATGGCTACACCTTC. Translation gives CASSGGQRYGYTF.

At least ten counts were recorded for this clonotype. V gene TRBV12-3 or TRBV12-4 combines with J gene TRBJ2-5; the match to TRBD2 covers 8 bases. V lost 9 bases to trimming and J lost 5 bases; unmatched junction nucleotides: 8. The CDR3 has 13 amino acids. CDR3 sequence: CASGRGAGETQYF. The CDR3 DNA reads TGTGCCAGTGGGCGGGGGGCCGGGGAGACCCAGTACTTC.